This T cell receptor (beta chain) derives from a study of blood T cell repertoires in COVID-19 (dated by TCRdb to 2020 to 2021). Regarding the complete study: Samples from collaborators originated in the United States, Italy and Spain and spanned both the acute and convalescent phases of COVID-19. The material from the prospective study consisted of cDNA or gDNA derived from T cells, B-cell-depleted T cells, or PBMCs. Deeply sampled blood TCRbeta repertoires from subjects exposed to, actively infected with, or recovered from COVID-19 were included in the dataset. The repertoires were released in a freely available public database meant as a resource for research on the immune response to SARS-CoV-2. The samples were drawn from the first 160 participants of the ongoing ImmuneRACE study and from 1,254 subjects provided by 6 global collaborators. Sample metadata almost always included a de-identified subject ID, COVID-19 status, age in years and sex. Where available, HLA class I and class II types were obtained from metadata supplied by the sample provider rather than from assay-based typing.

Enrolling through a virtual design, the prospective study's participants ranged in age from roughly 18 to 95 years and lived across 24 United States geographic areas. In the prospective study, participants were assigned to cohorts based on the clinical history participants reported in a screening survey and a study questionnaire. A participant counted as exposed if, within 2 weeks of entering the study, that participant had been in contact with someone who had a PCR-confirmed or clinician-diagnosed COVID-19 case. In the prospective study, whole blood, serum and a nasopharyngeal or oropharyngeal swab were collected from each participant by mobile phlebotomists. Over a roughly two-month period, participants in the prospective study had the option of providing additional blood draws and questionnaires. Blood samples from the prospective study were shipped frozen or at room temperature prior to DNA extraction.

On this clone: Its antigen target is currently unknown. No much larger clone is present one base from it, and per-base qualities are unavailable.

TCRbeta CDR3 regions were amplified from genomic DNA using the immunoSEQ Assay, a bias-controlled multiplex PCR. In the paper's pipeline: Within the assay, amplification of reference gene primers was used to estimate how many nucleated cells each sample contained. Sequence reads were collapsed and filtered to measure the absolute abundance of every unique TCRbeta CDR3 rearrangement. For each sample, productive Simpson clonality was calculated as the square root of Simpson's diversity index across productive rearrangements. What TCRdb holds here is the immuneACCESS table cut down to in-frame rearrangements. Part of the clones is not present; checked against another copy, under half of the missing clones reflect an unresolved V gene, and the others are unexplained. The D gene and trimming were derived from the DNA, and the V and J assignments and clone size from that table. This sample comprises 350,000 to 450,000 clones, approximately 90% of them detected only once. 0.86% of the sample lies in the top ten.

Beyond this particular receptor, the publication reports: The amount of clinical and demographic metadata varied by source and participant and was provided uncurated.

The CDR3 numbers 14 residues from cysteine through phenylalanine. The retained sequence is limited to the CDR3, 42 bases, with the frame set at the first base. The junction shows trimming of 5 bases on V and 0 bases on J, and the gene matches do not reach 2 bases of it. For CDR1 and CDR2, the germline V gene lists KGHSH and LQKENI. The sequence derives from a woman aged 35 to 49 who had been exposed to COVID-19. Recombination linked TRBV18 to TRBJ1-1; a stretch of 8 junction bases matches TRBD1. The source material was PBMCs or T cells enriched from blood (not recorded which). The DNA sequence is as follows: TGTGCCAGCTCAGGACAGGGTTTGAACACTGAAGCTTTCTTT. Protein translation: CASSGQGLNTEAFF.